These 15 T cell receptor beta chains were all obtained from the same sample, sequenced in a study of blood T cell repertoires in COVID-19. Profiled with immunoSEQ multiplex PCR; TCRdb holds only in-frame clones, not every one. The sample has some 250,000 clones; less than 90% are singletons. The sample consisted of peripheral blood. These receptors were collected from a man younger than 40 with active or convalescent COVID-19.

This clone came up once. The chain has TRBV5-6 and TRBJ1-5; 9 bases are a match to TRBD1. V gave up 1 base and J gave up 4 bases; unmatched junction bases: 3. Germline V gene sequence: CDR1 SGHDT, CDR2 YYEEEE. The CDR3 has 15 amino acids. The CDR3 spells CASSLTGGWNQPQHF. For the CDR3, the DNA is TGTGCCAGCAGCTTGACAGGGGGCTGGAATCAGCCCCAGCATTTT.

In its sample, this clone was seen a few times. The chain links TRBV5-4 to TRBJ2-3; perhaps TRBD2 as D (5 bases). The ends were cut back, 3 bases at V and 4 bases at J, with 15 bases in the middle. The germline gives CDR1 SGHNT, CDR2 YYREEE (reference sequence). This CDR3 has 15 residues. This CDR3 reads CASSYGLKGSDTQYF. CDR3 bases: TGTGCCAGCAGCTACGGACTGAAAGGTTCAGATACGCAGTATTTT.

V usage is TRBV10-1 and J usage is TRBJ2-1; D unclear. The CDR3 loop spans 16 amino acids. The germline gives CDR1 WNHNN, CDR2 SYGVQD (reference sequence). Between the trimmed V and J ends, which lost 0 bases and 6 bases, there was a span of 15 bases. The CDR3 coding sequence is TGCGCCAGCAGTGAGTCTCGAGGTCGAGGTCGCAATGAGCAGTTCTTC. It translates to CASSESRGRGRNEQFF.

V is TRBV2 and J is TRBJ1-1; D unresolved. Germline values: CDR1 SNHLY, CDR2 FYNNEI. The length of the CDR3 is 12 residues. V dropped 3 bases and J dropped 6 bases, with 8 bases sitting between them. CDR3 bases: TGTGCCAGCAGTGAGTCAGGTCCTGAAGCTTTCTTT. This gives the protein CASSESGPEAFF.

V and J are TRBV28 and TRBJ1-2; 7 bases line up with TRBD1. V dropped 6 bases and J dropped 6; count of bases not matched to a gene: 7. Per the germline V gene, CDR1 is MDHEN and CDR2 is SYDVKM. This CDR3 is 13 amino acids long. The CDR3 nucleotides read TGTGCCAGCAGGGGGACCAGGGGGAATGGCTACACCTTC. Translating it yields CASRGTRGNGYTF.

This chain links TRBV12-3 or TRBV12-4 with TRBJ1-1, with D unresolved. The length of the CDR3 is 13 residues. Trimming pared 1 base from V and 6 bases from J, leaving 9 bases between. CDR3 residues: CASSLVRGSEAFF. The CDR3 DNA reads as TGTGCCAGCAGTTTAGTCCGGGGATCTGAAGCTTTCTTT.

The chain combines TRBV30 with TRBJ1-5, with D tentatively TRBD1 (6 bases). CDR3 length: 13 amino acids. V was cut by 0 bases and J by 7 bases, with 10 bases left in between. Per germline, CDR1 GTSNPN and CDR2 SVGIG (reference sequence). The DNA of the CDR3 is TGTGCCTGGAGTGTACAGGGTTCGCAGCCCCAGCATTTT. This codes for CAWSVQGSQPQHF.

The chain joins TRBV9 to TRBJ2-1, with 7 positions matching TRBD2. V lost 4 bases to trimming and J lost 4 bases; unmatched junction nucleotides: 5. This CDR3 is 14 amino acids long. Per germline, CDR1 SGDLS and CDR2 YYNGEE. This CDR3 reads CASSLLAEYNEQFF. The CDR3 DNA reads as TGTGCCAGCAGCCTCCTAGCGGAGTACAATGAGCAGTTCTTC.

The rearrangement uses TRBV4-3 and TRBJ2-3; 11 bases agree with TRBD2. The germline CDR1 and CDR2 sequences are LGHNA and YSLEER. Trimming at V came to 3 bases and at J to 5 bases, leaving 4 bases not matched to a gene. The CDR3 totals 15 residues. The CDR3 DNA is TGCGCCAGCAGCCACAAGACTAGCGGGGTAGATACGCAGTATTTT. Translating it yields CASSHKTSGVDTQYF.

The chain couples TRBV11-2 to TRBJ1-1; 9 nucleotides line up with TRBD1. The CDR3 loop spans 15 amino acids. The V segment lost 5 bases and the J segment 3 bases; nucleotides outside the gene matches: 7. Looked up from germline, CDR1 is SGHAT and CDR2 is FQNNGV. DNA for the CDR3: TGTGCCAGCAGCCCTTGGACAGGGGCGGACACTGAAGCTTTCTTT. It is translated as CASSPWTGADTEAFF.

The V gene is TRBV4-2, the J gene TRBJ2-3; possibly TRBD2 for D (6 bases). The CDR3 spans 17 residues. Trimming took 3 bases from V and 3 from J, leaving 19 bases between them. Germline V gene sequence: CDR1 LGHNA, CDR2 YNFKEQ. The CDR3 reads CASSQGGLGGGTDTQYF. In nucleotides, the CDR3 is TGTGCCAGCAGCCAGGGCGGGCTGGGGGGAGGTACAGATACGCAGTATTTT.

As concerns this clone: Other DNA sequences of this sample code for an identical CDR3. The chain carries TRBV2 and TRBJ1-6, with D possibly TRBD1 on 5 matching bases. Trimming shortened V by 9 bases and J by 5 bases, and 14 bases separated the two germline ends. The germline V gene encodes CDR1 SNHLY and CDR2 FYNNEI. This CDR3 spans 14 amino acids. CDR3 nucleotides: TGTGCCAGTAGCCCCAGGGCGAATAATTCACCCCTCCACTTT. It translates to CASSPRANNSPLHF.

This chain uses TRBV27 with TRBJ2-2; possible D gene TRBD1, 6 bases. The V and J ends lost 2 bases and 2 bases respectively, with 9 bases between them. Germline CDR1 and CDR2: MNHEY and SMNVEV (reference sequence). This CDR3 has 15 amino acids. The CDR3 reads CASSLGGLNTGELFF. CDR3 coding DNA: TGTGCCAGCAGTTTAGGGGGCCTCAACACCGGGGAGCTGTTTTTT.

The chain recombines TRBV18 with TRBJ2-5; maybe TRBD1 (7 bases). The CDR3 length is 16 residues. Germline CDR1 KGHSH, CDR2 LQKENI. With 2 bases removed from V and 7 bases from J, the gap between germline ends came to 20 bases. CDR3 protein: CASSPFRGDSDGTQYF. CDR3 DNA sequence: TGTGCCAGCTCACCATTTAGGGGGGACAGTGATGGGACCCAGTACTTC.

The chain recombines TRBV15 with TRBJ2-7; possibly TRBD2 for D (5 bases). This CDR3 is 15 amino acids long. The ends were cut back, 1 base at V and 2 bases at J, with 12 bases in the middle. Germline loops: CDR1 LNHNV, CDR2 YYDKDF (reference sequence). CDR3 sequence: CATSRVVNGAYEQYF. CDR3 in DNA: TGTGCCACCAGCAGAGTAGTCAACGGGGCCTACGAGCAGTACTTC.